This entry is about one T cell receptor (beta chain). The antigen is not known. This CDR3 is built from 12 residues. V lost 8 bases to trimming and J lost 2 bases, with 10 bases between them. From germline, CDR1 is SQVTM and CDR2 ANQGSEA. These data originate in a study of Graves' ophthalmopathy and Graves' hyperthyroidism. Whole-study results and caveats: Blood samples also showed most expanded thyroid clonotypes exceeding 0.001 frequency. Discriminating ophthalmopathy from stable hyperthyroidism, a 13-signature model attained a sensitivity of about 88% and a specificity of about 79%.

The authors amplified TCR beta CDR3 regions, and they did so from RNA transcripts for repertoire sequencing. The library came from an HTBI-primed first-round RT-PCR and a second-round multiplex PCR. TCRdb re-called the multiplex PCR reads through MiXCR, storing one row per CDR3 protein. The sample yields over a million distinct CDR3 sequences, 35% to 40% seen once. The source of this sequence is an adult man with Graves' hyperthyroidism. The V and J genes are TRBV29-1 and TRBJ1-5, with TRBD1 as a possible D gene (5 bases). The specimen sequenced was peripheral blood or thyroid tissue (not recorded which). CDR3 in DNA: TGCAGCACTGGGGCCGGCAATCAGCCCCAGCATTTT. It specifies CSTGAGNQPQHF.